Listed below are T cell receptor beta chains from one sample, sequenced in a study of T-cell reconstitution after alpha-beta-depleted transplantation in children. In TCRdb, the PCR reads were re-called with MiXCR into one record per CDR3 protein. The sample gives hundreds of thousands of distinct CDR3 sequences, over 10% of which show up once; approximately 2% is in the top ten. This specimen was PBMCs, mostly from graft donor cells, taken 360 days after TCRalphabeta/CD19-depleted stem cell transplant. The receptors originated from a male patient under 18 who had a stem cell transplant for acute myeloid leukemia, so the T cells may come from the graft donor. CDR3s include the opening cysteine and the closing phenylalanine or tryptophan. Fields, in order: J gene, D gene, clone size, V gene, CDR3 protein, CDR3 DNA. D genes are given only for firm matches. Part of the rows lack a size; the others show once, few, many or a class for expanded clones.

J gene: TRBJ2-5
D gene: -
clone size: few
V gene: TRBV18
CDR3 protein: CASSPLWHQETQYF
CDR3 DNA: TGTGCCAGCTCACCTCTCTGGCACCAAGAGACCCAGTACTTC

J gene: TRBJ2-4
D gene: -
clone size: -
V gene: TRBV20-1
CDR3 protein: CSASPPTALAKNIQYF
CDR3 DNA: TGCAGTGCTAGTCCCCCTACCGCCTTAGCCAAAAACATTCAGTACTTC

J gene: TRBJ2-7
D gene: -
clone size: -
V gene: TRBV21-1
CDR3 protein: CASSKVGSGLAYEQYF
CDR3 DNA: TGTGCCAGCAGCAAAGTGGGTAGCGGATTGGCCTACGAGCAGTACTTC

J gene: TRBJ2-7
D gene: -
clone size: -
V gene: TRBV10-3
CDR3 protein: CAISLPGTGPYEQYF
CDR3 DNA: TGTGCCATCAGTTTACCCGGGACTGGACCCTACGAGCAGTACTTC

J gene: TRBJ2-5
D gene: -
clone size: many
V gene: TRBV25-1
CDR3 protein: CASSESPRRYQETQYF
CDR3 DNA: TGTGCCAGCAGTGAATCTCCGCGACGCTACCAAGAGACCCAGTACTTC

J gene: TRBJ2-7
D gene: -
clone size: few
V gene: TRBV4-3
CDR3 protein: CASSQGDTNSYEQYF
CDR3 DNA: TGCGCCAGCAGCCAAGGAGACACTAACTCCTACGAGCAGTACTTC

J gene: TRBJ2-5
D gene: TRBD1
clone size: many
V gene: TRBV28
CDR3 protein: CASRTTGMETQYF
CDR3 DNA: TGTGCCAGCAGGACGACAGGGATGGAGACCCAGTACTTC

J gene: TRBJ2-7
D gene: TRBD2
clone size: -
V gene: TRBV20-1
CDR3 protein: CSARVVAGGYEQYF
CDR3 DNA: TGCAGTGCTAGAGTGGTAGCGGGGGGCTACGAGCAGTACTTC

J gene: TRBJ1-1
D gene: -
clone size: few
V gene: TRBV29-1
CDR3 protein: CSVGPTGLGVTEAFF
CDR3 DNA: TGCAGCGTTGGCCCAACAGGGCTAGGAGTCACTGAAGCTTTCTTT

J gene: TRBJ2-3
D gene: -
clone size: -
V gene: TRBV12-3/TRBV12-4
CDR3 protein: CASSLAGLPRPDTQYF
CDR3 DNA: TGTGCCAGCAGTTTAGCTGGTCTGCCCCGGCCAGATACGCAGTATTTT

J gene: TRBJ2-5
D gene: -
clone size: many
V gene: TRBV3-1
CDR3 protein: CASSQMMLETQYF
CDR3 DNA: TGTGCCAGCAGCCAAATGATGTTAGAGACCCAGTACTTC

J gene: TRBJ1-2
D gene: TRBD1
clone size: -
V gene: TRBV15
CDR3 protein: CATSRAPTGHYGYTF
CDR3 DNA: TGTGCCACCAGCAGGGCCCCGACAGGGCACTATGGCTACACCTTC

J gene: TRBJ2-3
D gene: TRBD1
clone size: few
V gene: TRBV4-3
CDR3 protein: CASSQDTGDTDTQYF
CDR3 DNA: TGCGCCAGCAGCCAAGATACAGGGGACACAGATACGCAGTATTTT

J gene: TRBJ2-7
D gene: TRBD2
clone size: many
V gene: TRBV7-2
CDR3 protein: CASSLTSGPYEQYF
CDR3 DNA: TGTGCCAGCAGCTTGACTAGCGGACCCTACGAGCAGTACTTC

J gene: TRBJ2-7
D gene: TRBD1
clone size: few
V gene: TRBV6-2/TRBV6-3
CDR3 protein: CASRRPGQGAVEQYF
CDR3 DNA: TGTGCCAGCAGACGACCGGGACAGGGGGCAGTCGAGCAGTACTTC

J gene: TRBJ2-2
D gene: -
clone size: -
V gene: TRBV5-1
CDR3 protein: CASSSYGAPNTGELFF
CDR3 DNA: TGCGCCAGCAGCTCGTACGGGGCCCCGAACACCGGGGAGCTGTTTTTT

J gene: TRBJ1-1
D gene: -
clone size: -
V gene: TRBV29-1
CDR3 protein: CSVRRGPNTEAFF
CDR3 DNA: TGCAGCGTCCGAAGGGGACCGAACACTGAAGCTTTCTTT

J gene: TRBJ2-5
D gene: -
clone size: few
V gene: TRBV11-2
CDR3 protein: CASSYRQDPLPLQETQYF
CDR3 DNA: TGTGCCAGCAGCTACCGACAGGACCCACTCCCTCTCCAAGAGACCCAGTACTTC

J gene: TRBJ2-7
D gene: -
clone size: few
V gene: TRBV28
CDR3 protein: CASSLIVGDEQYF
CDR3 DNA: TGTGCCAGCAGTTTGATTGTGGGGGACGAGCAGTACTTC

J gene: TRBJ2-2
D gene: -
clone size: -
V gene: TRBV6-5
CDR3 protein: CASSYSRSNTGELFF
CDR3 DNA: TGTGCCAGCAGTTACTCTAGGAGCAACACCGGGGAGCTGTTTTTT

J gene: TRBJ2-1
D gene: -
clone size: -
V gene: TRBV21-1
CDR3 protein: CASTQFWRGDGNEQFF
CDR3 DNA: TGTGCCAGCACCCAATTTTGGAGGGGAGACGGGAATGAGCAGTTCTTC

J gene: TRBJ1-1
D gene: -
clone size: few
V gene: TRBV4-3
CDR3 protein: CASSRSPMVGHTEAFF
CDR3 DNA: TGCGCCAGCAGCCGGTCCCCTATGGTGGGACACACTGAAGCTTTCTTT

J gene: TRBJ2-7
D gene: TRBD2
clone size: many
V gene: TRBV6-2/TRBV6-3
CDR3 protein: CASSQRGLVHLYEQYF
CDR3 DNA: TGTGCCAGCAGCCAGAGGGGACTAGTTCATCTCTACGAGCAGTACTTC

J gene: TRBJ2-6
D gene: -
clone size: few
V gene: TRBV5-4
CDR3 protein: CASSPSPGAGANVLTF
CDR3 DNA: TGTGCCAGCAGCCCCAGCCCAGGGGCCGGGGCCAACGTCCTGACTTTC

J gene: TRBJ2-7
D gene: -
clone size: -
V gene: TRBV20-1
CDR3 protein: CSARDGLGSYEQYF
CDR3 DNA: TGCAGTGCTAGAGATGGGCTCGGCTCCTACGAGCAGTACTTC

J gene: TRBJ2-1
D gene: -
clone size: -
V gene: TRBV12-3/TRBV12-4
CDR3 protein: CASSLILVSGEQFF
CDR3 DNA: TGTGCCAGCAGCCTAATCCTAGTTTCTGGTGAGCAGTTCTTC

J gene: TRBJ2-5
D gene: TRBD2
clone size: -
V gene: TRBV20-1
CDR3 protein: CSAPLAGGPRETQYF
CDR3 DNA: TGCAGTGCTCCGCTAGCGGGAGGGCCAAGAGAGACCCAGTACTTC

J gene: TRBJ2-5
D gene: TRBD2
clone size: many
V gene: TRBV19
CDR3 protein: CASSIAASGSEQTQYF
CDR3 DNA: TGTGCCAGTAGTATAGCGGCTAGCGGGAGCGAACAGACCCAGTACTTC

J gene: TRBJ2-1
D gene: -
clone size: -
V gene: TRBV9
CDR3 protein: CASEAGSWPFRNEQFF
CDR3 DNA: TGTGCCAGCGAGGCAGGTTCATGGCCCTTTAGAAATGAGCAGTTCTTC

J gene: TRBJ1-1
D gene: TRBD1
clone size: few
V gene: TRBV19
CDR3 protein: CASSSDRVPSNTEAFF
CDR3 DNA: TGTGCCAGTAGTAGCGACAGGGTACCATCGAACACTGAAGCTTTCTTT

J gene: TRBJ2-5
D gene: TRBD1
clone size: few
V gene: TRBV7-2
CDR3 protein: CASSLVGRGQETQYF
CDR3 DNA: TGTGCCAGCAGCTTAGTCGGCAGGGGGCAAGAGACCCAGTACTTC

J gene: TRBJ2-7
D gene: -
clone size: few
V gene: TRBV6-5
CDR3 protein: CASSYPEKYEQYF
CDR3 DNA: TGTGCCAGCAGTTACCCTGAAAAGTACGAGCAGTACTTC

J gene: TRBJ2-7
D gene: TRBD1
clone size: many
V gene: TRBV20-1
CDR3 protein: CSAGQGAVYEQYF
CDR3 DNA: TGCAGTGCCGGACAGGGGGCGGTCTACGAGCAGTACTTC

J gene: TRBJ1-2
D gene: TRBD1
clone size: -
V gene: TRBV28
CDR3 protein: CASSPTRDRANYGYTF
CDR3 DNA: TGTGCCAGCAGCCCCACCCGGGACAGAGCTAACTATGGCTACACCTTC

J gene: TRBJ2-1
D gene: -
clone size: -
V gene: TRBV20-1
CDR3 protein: CSARALIRAYNEQFF
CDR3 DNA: TGCAGTGCTAGAGCCCTAATCCGAGCCTACAATGAGCAGTTCTTC

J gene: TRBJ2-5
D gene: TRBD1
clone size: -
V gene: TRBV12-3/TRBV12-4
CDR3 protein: CASSFGTGSGETQYF
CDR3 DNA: TGTGCCAGCAGTTTCGGGACAGGGTCCGGGGAGACCCAGTACTTC

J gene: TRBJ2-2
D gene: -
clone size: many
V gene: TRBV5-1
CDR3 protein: CASGLYRGNTGELFF
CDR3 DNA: TGCGCCAGCGGCTTGTATAGGGGGAACACCGGGGAGCTGTTTTTT

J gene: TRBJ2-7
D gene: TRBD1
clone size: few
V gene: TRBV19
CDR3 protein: CASTPGQRASYEQYF
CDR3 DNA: TGTGCCAGCACCCCGGGACAGAGGGCTTCATACGAGCAGTACTTC

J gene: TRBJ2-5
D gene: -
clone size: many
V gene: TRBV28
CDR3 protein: CASREARETQYF
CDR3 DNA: TGTGCCAGCAGGGAGGCCCGGGAGACCCAGTACTTC

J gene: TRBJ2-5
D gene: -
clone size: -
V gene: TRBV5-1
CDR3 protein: CASSFEWAAKETQYF
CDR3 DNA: TGCGCCAGCAGCTTTGAATGGGCGGCCAAAGAGACCCAGTACTTC

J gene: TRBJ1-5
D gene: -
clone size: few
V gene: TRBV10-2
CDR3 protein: CASSDWGSPNQPQHF
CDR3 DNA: TGCGCCAGCAGTGATTGGGGCAGCCCCAATCAGCCCCAGCATTTT

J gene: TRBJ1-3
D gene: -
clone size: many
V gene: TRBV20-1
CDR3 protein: CSASQAGRSSGNTIYF
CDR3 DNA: TGCAGTGCTAGTCAGGCAGGGAGGTCATCTGGAAACACCATATATTTT

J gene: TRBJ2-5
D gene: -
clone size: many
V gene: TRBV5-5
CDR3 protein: CASSHKGLMAQETQYF
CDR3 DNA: TGTGCCAGCAGCCACAAAGGTCTGATGGCCCAAGAGACCCAGTACTTC

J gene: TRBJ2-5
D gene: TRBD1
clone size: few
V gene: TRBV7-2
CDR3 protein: CASSLRRDRGGTQYF
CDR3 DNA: TGTGCCAGCAGCTTACGTCGGGACAGGGGAGGGACCCAGTACTTC

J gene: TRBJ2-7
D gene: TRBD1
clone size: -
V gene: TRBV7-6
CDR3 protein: CASSPTGLDREPYEQYF
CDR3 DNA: TGTGCCAGCAGCCCCACTGGGCTGGACAGGGAACCCTACGAGCAGTACTTC

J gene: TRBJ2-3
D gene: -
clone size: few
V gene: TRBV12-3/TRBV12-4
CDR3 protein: CASSLDVGGASTDTQYF
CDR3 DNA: TGTGCCAGCAGTTTAGATGTGGGGGGCGCGAGCACAGATACGCAGTATTTT

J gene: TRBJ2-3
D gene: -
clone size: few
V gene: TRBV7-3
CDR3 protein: CASSWTITDTQYF
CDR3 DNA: TGTGCCAGCAGCTGGACTATCACAGATACGCAGTATTTT

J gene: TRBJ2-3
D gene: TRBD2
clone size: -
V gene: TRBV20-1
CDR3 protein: CSARASGVSTDTQYF
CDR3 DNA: TGCAGTGCTAGAGCTAGCGGGGTTAGCACAGATACGCAGTATTTT